This T cell receptor (beta chain) was identified during a study of T cell responses to AZD1222 COVID-19 vaccine. This CDR3 is 13 amino acids long. V lost 7 bases and J 4 bases, leaving 8 bases between the germline ends. With respect to this clone: Antigen: not known.

The table came from immunoSEQ multiplex PCR; TCRdb's copy has only in-frame clones and leaves some out. The sample records roughly 150,000 clones, less than 95% being singletons. General observations from the study: Clonal diversity was possibly underestimated, and white British individuals and females predominated among donors.

The material sequenced was peripheral blood, taken 28 days after the second AZD1222 dose. The chain has TRBV12-3 or TRBV12-4 and TRBJ1-6; D gene unclear. The receptor's source is an adult who received the AZD1222 COVID-19 vaccine. The CDR3 here is CASMLRYNSPLHF. The DNA for the CDR3 is TGTGCCAGCATGCTGCGGTATAATTCACCCCTCCACTTT.